One T cell receptor (beta chain) is described in this entry. The data are from a study of blood T cell repertoires in COVID-19. The wider study: From the United States, Italy and Spain came samples of acute and convalescent COVID-19.

Clones were sequenced by immunoSEQ multiplex PCR, and TCRdb holds only the in-frame ones, with some missing. The table shows 200,000 to 250,000 clones, with about 86% occurring only once. Germline lookup yields CDR1 KGHSH and CDR2 LQKENI. This CDR3 has 15 amino acids. After removal of 0 bases from V and 8 bases from J, the junction contained 6 bases not matched to a gene. This chain uses TRBV18 with TRBJ1-4; 7 bases align to TRBD1. Sequenced material: PBMCs or T cells enriched from blood (not recorded which). The clonotype originates from a woman aged 45-59 years with acute COVID-19. Written as DNA, the CDR3 is TGTGCCAGCTCACCACCGATAGGGGGCGAAGAAAAACTGTTTTTT. Translated, it gives CASSPPIGGEEKLFF.